This T cell receptor (beta chain) was documented in a study of early T cells in non-severe SARS-CoV-2 infection. At the level of the study: Sequencing of unsorted whole blood was done on bulk RNA, leaving chains unpaired.

Individual cDNA molecules were tagged with unique molecular identifiers, the study reported. Each CDR3 protein gets one entry after TCRdb re-called the 5' RACE reads with MiXCR. This sample has more than 25,000 distinct CDR3 sequences, with over 4.5% found just once. Germline V gene lookup returns CDR1 SEHNR and CDR2 FQNEAQ (reference sequence). The trim removed 1 base at V and 4 bases at J, leaving 6 bases unmatched. The CDR3 runs to 17 residues. Study findings and constraints: Using VDJdb, the matching emphasized anti-spike CD8 responses while missing private and CD4 specificities.

The sample holds many counts of this clonotype. Its antigen is not known. The starting material was whole blood, obtained at baseline. The receptor was isolated from an adult who was a healthcare worker with PCR-confirmed SARS-CoV-2 infection or an uninfected control (not recorded which). The genes are TRBV7-9 and TRBJ2-2; 10 nucleotides line up with TRBD2. The CDR3 DNA follows: TGTGCCAGCAGCTTAGGGGCTAGCGGGAGATTCACCGGGGAGCTGTTTTTT. The encoded protein is CASSLGASGRFTGELFF.